The 19 T cell receptor beta chains presented below share a single source sample, sequenced in a study of CD4+ T cells in melanoma. The repertoire was sequenced with immunoSEQ multiplex PCR; TCRdb's copy has only in-frame clones and lacks some. The data hold 50,000 to 60,000 clones, with 60% to 75% observed a single time. The source material was tumor tissue. These receptors were obtained from a human donor with melanoma.

This clone was seen at least ten times. The chain links TRBV5-4 to TRBJ1-1; the D is unclear. The germline V and J ends were trimmed by 1 base and 9 bases, with 13 bases remaining between them. The CDR3 extends over 13 amino acids. Germline CDR1 SGHNT, CDR2 YYREEE (reference sequence). The CDR3 is CASSLWTAGKAFF. CDR3 nucleotide sequence: TGTGCCAGCAGCTTGTGGACCGCGGGGAAAGCTTTCTTT.

This rearrangement joins TRBV7-9 to TRBJ1-6; 10 positions match TRBD1. V shed 1 base and J 7 bases; nucleotides not matched to a gene: 1. CDR1 is SEHNR and CDR2 is FQNEAQ in the germline V gene (reference sequence). The CDR3 is 15 amino acids. The CDR3 region is CASSLGDRGNSPLHF. CDR3 DNA: TGTGCCAGCAGCTTAGGGGACAGGGGAAATTCACCCCTCCACTTT.

This rearrangement joins TRBV4-2 to TRBJ1-1; no definite D call. This CDR3 spans 14 amino acids. Germline CDR1 LGHNA, CDR2 YNFKEQ. Trimming removed 5 bases from V and 5 bases from J, with 15 bases in between. In nucleotides, the CDR3 is TGTGCCAGCAGCTTGGTCCAGCGAGGAACTGAAGCTTTCTTT. Amino acid sequence: CASSLVQRGTEAFF.

The V gene is TRBV28, the J gene TRBJ1-2, with a weak D call TRBD1 (5 bases). V shed 7 bases and J shed 5 bases, with 20 bases lying between them. CDR1 is MDHEN and CDR2 is SYDVKM in the germline V gene. CDR3 length equals 15 residues. As DNA, the CDR3 is TGTGCCAGCACCTACGCTTTCGAGGGACTATATGGCTACACCTTC. Amino acid sequence: CASTYAFEGLYGYTF.

The V gene is TRBV19, the J gene TRBJ1-5; 9 positions agree with TRBD1. V lost 7 bases to trimming and J lost 6 bases; unmatched junction nucleotides: 7. Germline V gives CDR1 LNHDA, CDR2 SQIVND (reference sequence). The CDR3 covers 14 residues. The CDR3 sequence: CASNEQGAAQPQHF. In DNA, the CDR3 is TGTGCCAGTAACGAACAGGGGGCGGCTCAGCCCCAGCATTTT. Full variable domain (outside the CDR3, taken from reference TRBV19 and TRBJ1-5): DGGITQSPKYLFRKEGQNVTLSCEQNLNHDAMYWYRQDPGQGLRLIYYSQIVNDFQKGDIAEGYSVSREKKESFPLTVTSAQKNPTAFYLCASNEQGAAQPQHFGDGTRLSIL.

The J gene is TRBJ2-7, the V gene TRBV29-1; perhaps TRBD1 as D (6 bases). The V end lost 4 bases, the J end lost 1 base, and 14 bases lay between the germline ends. The germline gives CDR1 SQVTM, CDR2 ANQGSEA. The CDR3 runs 14 residues. In DNA form, the CDR3 reads TGCAGCGTTGGGCCCAGGACAGCGTCCTACGAGCAGTACTTC. Amino acids: CSVGPRTASYEQYF.

V usage is TRBV2 and J usage is TRBJ1-4; no reliable D call. This CDR3 comprises 19 residues. Germline V lookup: CDR1 SNHLY, CDR2 FYNNEI. V dropped 2 bases and J dropped 2 bases, with 21 bases sitting between them. The CDR3 coding sequence is TGTGCCAGCAGTGAATGGTCCCCGGCGGATATAATGACTAATGAAAAACTGTTTTTT. Encoded protein: CASSEWSPADIMTNEKLFF.

The J gene is TRBJ1-6, the V gene TRBV19; the D is unclear. Per germline, CDR1 LNHDA and CDR2 SQIVND (reference sequence). Between the trimmed V and J ends, which lost 5 bases and 7 bases, there was a span of 12 bases. CDR3 length: 14 amino acids. CDR3 sequence: CASSVGRLNSPLHF. DNA for the CDR3: TGTGCCAGTAGTGTAGGACGGCTAAATTCACCCCTCCACTTT.

The chain combines TRBV7-9 with TRBJ1-1, with 8 bases matching TRBD1. The CDR3 runs 17 residues. J was trimmed by 1 base and V by 5 bases; bases with no gene match: 12. Germline V gene lookup returns CDR1 SEHNR and CDR2 FQNEAQ (reference sequence). CDR3 bases: TGTGCCAGCAGCGACTCAGGGACAGGAGAATGGAACACTGAAGCTTTCTTT. This encodes CASSDSGTGEWNTEAFF.

There are a few counts of this clone. This chain connects TRBV4-1 to TRBJ2-1, with D tentatively TRBD1 or TRBD2 (5 bases each). V was shortened by 1 base and J by 1 base, with 17 bases between the two germline ends. This CDR3 spans 18 amino acids. Germline V gene data show CDR1 as MGHRA and CDR2 as YSYEKL. This CDR3 reads CASSQARPGRESYNEQFF. The CDR3 DNA reads as TGCGCCAGCAGCCAAGCCCGCCCGGGACGCGAATCCTACAATGAGCAGTTCTTC.

The chain recombines TRBV7-8 with TRBJ2-1; TRBD2 matches at 9 bases. The CDR3 is 16 amino acids. Germline V lookup: CDR1 SGHVS, CDR2 FQNEAQ. V dropped 4 bases and J dropped 8; count of bases not matched to a gene: 12. As DNA, the CDR3 is TGTGCCAGCAGCTCCTTAGGGGGGACTAGCAGCGATGAGCAGTTCTTC. Translated: CASSSLGGTSSDEQFF.

V and J are TRBV6-5 and TRBJ2-6; perhaps TRBD1 as D (6 bases). Germline-derived CDR1 and CDR2 are MNHEY and SVGAGI. This CDR3 is 14 amino acids long. Trimming left V 6 bases short and J 6 bases short, with 12 bases between. DNA for the CDR3: TGTGCCAGCAGCGACAGGTTTTTGGCCAACGTCCTGACTTTC. This codes for CASSDRFLANVLTF.

As DNA, the CDR3 is TGTGCCACCAGCAGTGCGGATGGTCGGGCTGTGGATCAGCCCCAGCATTTT. Protein: CATSSADGRAVDQPQHF. The chain employs TRBV15 and TRBJ1-5; D gene unclear. The V end was cut by 3 bases, the J end by 5 bases, with 20 bases between. This CDR3 is built from 17 residues. Germline V gene data show CDR1 as LNHNV and CDR2 as YYDKDF (reference sequence).

In its sample, this clone was seen a few times. The chain couples TRBV28 to TRBJ2-7, with 8 bases lining up with TRBD2. Germline V gene lookup returns CDR1 MDHEN and CDR2 SYDVKM. J gave up 0 bases and V 4 bases, and 5 bases lay outside the gene matches. The CDR3 extends over 15 amino acids. The CDR3 DNA sequence: TGTGCCAGCAGTTATAGCGGGGACAACTCCTACGAGCAGTACTTC. The encoded protein is CASSYSGDNSYEQYF.

The chain has TRBV5-4 and TRBJ1-1, with D hard to call. V lost 0 bases to trimming and J lost 1 base, with 10 bases between them. Germline CDR1 SGHNT, CDR2 YYREEE (reference sequence). This CDR3 is 15 amino acids long. The CDR3 loop reads CASSLGGWGNTEAFF. In nucleotides, the CDR3 is TGTGCCAGCAGCTTGGGAGGTTGGGGGAACACTGAAGCTTTCTTT.

The rearrangement joins TRBV5-1 to TRBJ1-2, with TRBD1 identical over 9 bases. V was clipped by 0 bases and J by 4 bases; unmatched bases: 4. Per the germline V gene, CDR1 is SGHRS and CDR2 is YFSETQ. This CDR3 spans 15 amino acids. Here the CDR3 reads CASSLVTGGGYGYTF. CDR3 coding DNA: TGCGCCAGCAGCTTGGTGACAGGGGGGGGCTATGGCTACACCTTC.

This clone was counted a single time. This sequence joins TRBV15 and TRBJ1-1; unclear D gene. V lost 3 bases and J 1 base, leaving 6 bases between the germline ends. The CDR3 covers 13 residues. The germline gives CDR1 LNHNV, CDR2 YYDKDF (reference sequence). The CDR3 protein is CATSRGENTEAFF. CDR3 nucleotide sequence: TGTGCCACCAGCAGGGGTGAGAACACTGAAGCTTTCTTT.

The CDR3 spells CASSPRTSGGEKTQYF. The CDR3 bases are TGTGCCAGCAGCCCACGGACTAGCGGGGGGGAAAAGACCCAGTACTTC. The rearrangement links TRBV11-3 to TRBJ2-5, with 15 positions matching TRBD2. CDR3 size: 16 residues. Germline V gives CDR1 SGHNT, CDR2 YENEEA. The junction had 7 bases not matched to a gene; V was cut back by 5 bases and J by 6 bases.

The chain has TRBV9 and TRBJ1-4; TRBD1 matches at 8 bases. Germline V gene sequence: CDR1 SGDLS, CDR2 YYNGEE. The CDR3 totals 15 residues. The V gene end was trimmed by 3 bases and the J gene end by 8 bases; junction bases not matched to a gene: 9. This CDR3 reads CASSDGTGWGEKLFF. Here the CDR3 DNA reads TGTGCCAGCAGCGATGGGACAGGCTGGGGAGAAAAACTGTTTTTT.